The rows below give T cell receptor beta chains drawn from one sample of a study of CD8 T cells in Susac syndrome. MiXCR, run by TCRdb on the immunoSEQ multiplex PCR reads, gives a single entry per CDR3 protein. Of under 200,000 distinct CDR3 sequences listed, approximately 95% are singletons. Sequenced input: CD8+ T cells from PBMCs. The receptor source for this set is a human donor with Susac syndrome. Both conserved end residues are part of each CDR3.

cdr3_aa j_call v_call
CASSLDQTGEGTDTQYF TRBJ2-3 TRBV11-2
CASRRTVRGEKLFF TRBJ1-4 TRBV27
CASSLAPGQGTPGYTF TRBJ1-2 TRBV7-9
CASSAGTGSNQPQHF TRBJ1-5 TRBV5-6
CASSPQGSDEQFF TRBJ2-1 TRBV18
CSVAPSGRANTGELFF TRBJ2-2 TRBV29-1
CASSPTGNTEAFF TRBJ1-1 TRBV11-2
CASSLVQVSGYTF TRBJ1-2 TRBV12-3/TRBV12-4
CASSERGGYTF TRBJ1-2 TRBV6-1
CASSQDTYTGELFF TRBJ2-2 TRBV4-1
CSVELQTNYGYTF TRBJ1-2 TRBV29-1
CASSESRAETQYF TRBJ2-5 TRBV6-1
CAWSAFTGGGNTIYF TRBJ1-3 TRBV30
CASSDGINTEAFF TRBJ1-1 TRBV11-2
CASSLSRDQPQHF TRBJ1-5 TRBV27
CASSVSSGIHEQFF TRBJ2-1 TRBV9
CASSESGVSTDTQYF TRBJ2-3 TRBV9
CSARTSGVYNEQFF TRBJ2-1 TRBV20-1
CASSWTSSYNEQFF TRBJ2-1 TRBV5-6
CAWSVGQGRFF TRBJ2-1 TRBV30
CASSVPTGDFYYEQYF TRBJ2-7 TRBV11-1
CATSDPLEREQFF TRBJ2-1 TRBV24-1
CSVVDPLANAGNEQFF TRBJ2-1 TRBV29-1
CASSFGAEQYF TRBJ2-7 TRBV28
CASTIHFSGANVLTF TRBJ2-6 TRBV27
CAWDPQGGDYGYTF TRBJ1-2 TRBV30
CASSQGTGGNEQFF TRBJ2-1 TRBV3-1
CASSLHGVFYGYTF TRBJ1-2 TRBV12-3/TRBV12-4
CARSIGQGLICNQPQHF TRBJ1-5 TRBV23-1
CSAGAGYEQYF TRBJ2-7 TRBV29-1
CASSFRGAGANVLTF TRBJ2-6 TRBV28
CASSHNRGSVTEAFF TRBJ1-1 TRBV5-1
CASSARLERETQYF TRBJ2-5 TRBV13
CATLLVPNEQFF TRBJ2-1 TRBV7-8
CSVGIQEQYF TRBJ2-7 TRBV29-1
CASSLAGSYNEQFF TRBJ2-1 TRBV7-7
CASSLGQGAGEQYF TRBJ2-7 TRBV27
CASSLLAGYETQYF TRBJ2-5 TRBV28
CTSSQVTGTTTYEQYF TRBJ2-7 TRBV1
CASSRTEQYF TRBJ2-7 TRBV28
CASSEYLEFETQYF TRBJ2-5 TRBV25-1
CAISESVSSGSYIQYF TRBJ2-4 TRBV10-3
CASSFTGGSSNQPQHF TRBJ1-5 TRBV4-1
CASSGGERDGYTF TRBJ1-2 TRBV27
CASSNRDRGYNEQFF TRBJ2-1 TRBV27
CASSRDRGFGDTQYF TRBJ2-3 TRBV28
CASGLAHYYNEQFF TRBJ2-1 TRBV12-5
CASSVAGTGFDEQYF TRBJ2-7 TRBV9
CASSYSGGGRLGYTF TRBJ1-2 TRBV6-5
CATSSIGESYEQYF TRBJ2-7 TRBV15
CASSDYRGNQPQHF TRBJ1-5 TRBV6-1